A single sample gave rise to the 13 T cell receptor beta chains below, sequenced in a study of T cell responses to AZD1222 COVID-19 vaccine. TCRdb's table, derived via immunoSEQ multiplex PCR, lists solely in-frame clones and lacks some. The sample consists of 65,000 to 85,000 clones, 88% of them appearing once. The material sequenced was peripheral blood, taken 28 days after the second dose of the MenACWY control vaccine. These receptors were taken from an adult who received the MenACWY meningococcal vaccine as a control.

V usage is TRBV10-3 and J usage is TRBJ1-1; no clear D. This CDR3 has 12 amino acids. Germline V gene sequence: CDR1 ENHRY, CDR2 SYGVKD. V lost 6 bases to trimming and J lost 5 bases, with 10 bases between them. CDR3 loop: CAIRLEGTEAFF. The CDR3 DNA follows: TGTGCCATCAGACTGGAGGGAACTGAAGCTTTCTTT.

This clone was seen only a few times. DNA of the CDR3: TGTGCCAGCAGCCCCCAACCCGCGGGTGGAAACACCATATATTTT. This encodes CASSPQPAGGNTIYF. The J gene is TRBJ1-3, the V gene TRBV5-6; D not resolved. CDR1 and CDR2 from the germline V gene are SGHDT and YYEEEE. The CDR3 runs to 15 residues. The V end lost 4 bases, the J end lost 3 bases, and 14 bases lay between the germline ends. The variable domain in full, completed from reference TRBV5-6 and TRBJ1-3, reads DAGVTQSPTHLIKTRGQQVTLRCSPKSGHDTVSWYQQALGQGPQFIFQYYEEEERQRGNFPDRFSGHQFPNYSSELNVNALLLGDSALYLCASSPQPAGGNTIYFGEGSWLTVV.

The rearrangement links TRBV2 to TRBJ1-5; 7 bases match TRBD1. The germline V gene encodes CDR1 SNHLY and CDR2 FYNNEI. J lost 2 bases, V lost 6 bases, and 7 bases had no gene match. This CDR3 has 15 amino acids. Here the CDR3 DNA reads TGTGCCAGCAGCCAGGGGGGATCGGGCAATCAGCCCCAGCATTTT. Translation gives CASSQGGSGNQPQHF. The full variable domain, its missing parts supplied by reference TRBV2 and TRBJ1-5, is EPEVTQTPSHQVTQMGQEVILRCVPISNHLYFYWYRQILGQKVEFLVSFYNNEISEKSEIFDDQFSVERPDGSNFTLKIRSTKLEDSAMYFCASSQGGSGNQPQHFGDGTRLSIL.

This clone was seen just once. The genes are TRBV2 and TRBJ1-1; D gene ambiguous. Germline CDR1 and CDR2: SNHLY and FYNNEI. The CDR3 sequence is 13 residues long. Trimming took off 4 bases at V and 1 base at J, with 7 bases between the two ends. The CDR3 protein is CASSAGRNTEAFF. DNA of the CDR3: TGTGCCAGCAGTGCAGGACGGAACACTGAAGCTTTCTTT.

The chain employs TRBV5-1 and TRBJ1-5; no clear D gene. Germline V gives CDR1 SGHRS, CDR2 YFSETQ. V lost 4 bases and J 5 bases, leaving 13 bases between the germline ends. The CDR3 contains 14 residues. DNA of the CDR3: TGCGCCAGCAGCCCGGCTGAGGGCTATCAGCCCCAGCATTTT. Translation gives CASSPAEGYQPQHF.

This rearrangement joins TRBV10-3 to TRBJ2-2; 7 positions agree with TRBD2. Per the germline V gene, CDR1 is ENHRY and CDR2 is SYGVKD. After removal of 3 bases from V and 7 bases from J, the junction contained 8 bases not matched to a gene. The CDR3 extends over 15 amino acids. The CDR3 protein is CAISDREVGRGELFF. CDR3 DNA sequence: TGTGCCATCAGTGATCGGGAGGTAGGGCGCGGGGAGCTGTTTTTT.

This chain connects TRBV27 to TRBJ1-6, with 7 bases that match TRBD1. This CDR3 is built from 15 residues. Germline V gene lookup returns CDR1 MNHEY and CDR2 SMNVEV (reference sequence). Trimming at V came to 6 bases and at J to 9 bases, leaving 11 bases not matched to a gene. The CDR3 DNA reads TGTGCCAGCAGCCAAACAGGGGATAGAAGTTCACCCCTCCACTTT. Translation: CASSQTGDRSSPLHF.

J is TRBJ1-5 and V is TRBV12-3 or TRBV12-4; D call uncertain. The germline V and J ends were trimmed by 5 bases and 4 bases, with 9 bases remaining between them. There are 13 residues in the CDR3. The CDR3 region has the DNA TGTGCCAGCAGTCTAACGGGTAATCAGCCCCAGCATTTT. This sequence encodes CASSLTGNQPQHF.

The V and J genes are TRBV27 and TRBJ2-7, with 8 bases fitting TRBD2. This CDR3 region has 17 residues. Germline-derived CDR1 and CDR2 are MNHEY and SMNVEV (reference sequence). Trimming removed 2 bases from V and 2 bases from J; junction bases left unmatched: 11. In nucleotides, the CDR3 is TGTGCCAGCAGTTTAACGGTTCGGGCGGGGGGTGCCTACGAGCAGTACTTC. Its translation is CASSLTVRAGGAYEQYF.

The chain combines TRBV29-1 with TRBJ2-7; D uncertain. The germline CDR1 and CDR2 sequences are SQVTM and ANQGSEA. The length of the CDR3 is 11 residues. Trimming left V 3 bases short and J 1 base short, with 4 bases between. The CDR3 DNA reads TGCAGCGTTGAGAAGTCCTACGAGCAGTACTTC. This encodes CSVEKSYEQYF.

This chain connects TRBV6-5 to TRBJ1-5, with D possibly matching TRBD1 (5 bases). The V and J ends lost 6 bases and 2 bases respectively, with 14 bases between them. The germline V gene has CDR1 MNHEY and CDR2 SVGAGI. This CDR3 comprises 15 residues. CDR3: CASREDNTGNQPQHF. CDR3 sequence (DNA): TGTGCCAGCAGGGAGGACAATACGGGCAATCAGCCCCAGCATTTT.

The V gene is TRBV5-1, the J gene TRBJ1-4; D is possibly TRBD1 (5 bases). V was trimmed by 2 bases and J by 5 bases, leaving 13 bases between them. This CDR3 is built from 15 residues. Germline CDR1 and CDR2: SGHRS and YFSETQ. CDR3 loop: CASSLWDPRNEKLFF. The CDR3 nucleotides read TGCGCCAGCAGCTTATGGGACCCACGGAATGAAAAACTGTTTTTT.

The chain couples TRBV24-1 to TRBJ2-2; 10 positions match TRBD2. Germline loops: CDR1 KGHDR, CDR2 SFDVKD. V shed 3 bases and J 4 bases; nucleotides not matched to a gene: 16. CDR3 length: 20 residues. The DNA for the CDR3 is TGTGCCACCAGTGATGCCCCGTCGGAGCGGGGGGGCTCAAGCACCGGGGAGCTGTTTTTT. It encodes CATSDAPSERGGSSTGELFF.